A selection of T cell receptor beta chains follows, all from one sample in a study of control samples from healthy donors and cancer patients. Only in-frame clones appear in the TCRdb table, and some are missing; sequencing was by immunoSEQ multiplex PCR. The sample records more than 95,000 clones, roughly 91% being singletons. The material sequenced was blood. Receptors originate from a woman aged 70-85 years in good health. The CDR3 runs from the conserved cysteine through the conserved F or W. Each record gives: D gene, CDR3 length, J gene, clone size, V gene, CDR3 protein, CDR3 DNA. D genes are given only for firm matches. Expanded clones are given a class, and other clones once, few, many or no size at all.

>TRBD1|17|TRBJ1-6|NA|TRBV5-1
CASRPARQGAYNSPLHF
TGCGCCAGTCGCCCGGCCCGACAGGGGGCGTATAATTCACCCCTCCACTTT
>NA|15|TRBJ1-6|NA|TRBV7-9
CASSLGVRPDSPLHF
TGTGCCAGCAGCTTAGGAGTTCGGCCGGATTCACCCCTCCACTTT
>NA|15|TRBJ1-3|few|TRBV7-6
CASSLGVSSGNTIYF
TGTGCCAGCAGCTTAGGAGTATCCTCTGGAAACACCATATATTTT
>NA|17|TRBJ1-4|NA|TRBV5-1
CASSLGRGVATNEKLFF
TGCGCCAGCAGCTTGGGGCGAGGGGTGGCAACTAATGAAAAACTGTTTTTT
>NA|14|TRBJ1-1|NA|TRBV28
CASSPPSEYTEAFF
TGTGCCAGCAGCCCCCCATCGGAGTACACTGAAGCTTTCTTT
>TRBD1|16|TRBJ2-5|NA|TRBV5-5
CASSFGTGGFGETQYF
TGTGCCAGCAGCTTTGGGACAGGGGGCTTCGGGGAGACCCAGTACTTC
>NA|15|TRBJ2-1|NA|TRBV2
CASSELPQRVDEQFF
TGTGCCAGCAGTGAACTTCCCCAGCGGGTCGATGAGCAGTTCTTC
>TRBD2|16|TRBJ2-3|NA|TRBV15
CATSRGGGTRTDTQYF
TGTGCCACCAGTAGGGGCGGGGGGACTCGCACAGATACGCAGTATTTT
>TRBD1|17|TRBJ1-3|NA|TRBV19
CASSVGQGFYAGNTIYF
TGTGCCAGTAGTGTGGGACAGGGTTTTTATGCTGGAAACACCATATATTTT
>NA|12|TRBJ2-7|NA|TRBV29-1
CSVESNTYEQYF
TGCAGCGTTGAGTCCAATACCTACGAGCAGTACTTC
>NA|14|TRBJ1-1|NA|TRBV6-1
CASSEDWGNTEAFF
TGTGCCAGCAGTGAAGACTGGGGCAACACTGAAGCTTTCTTT
>TRBD2|14|TRBJ2-7|NA|TRBV9
CASSTAGTSGEQYF
TGTGCCAGCAGCACGGCCGGGACTAGCGGCGAGCAGTACTTC
>TRBD1|13|TRBJ2-7|NA|TRBV2
CASEGQGIGEQYF
TGTGCCTCCGAGGGACAGGGGATTGGCGAGCAGTACTTC
>NA|15|TRBJ1-2|NA|TRBV4-3
CASSQAQRANYGYTF
TGCGCCAGCAGCCAAGCCCAGCGGGCTAACTATGGCTACACCTTC
>TRBD1|15|TRBJ1-6|NA|TRBV11-2
CASSPGQDYNSPLHF
TGTGCCAGCAGCCCCGGACAGGACTATAATTCACCCCTCCACTTT
>NA|13|TRBJ1-2|NA|TRBV6-5
CASSYGRNYGYTF
TGTGCCAGCAGTTACGGCAGGAACTATGGCTACACCTTC
>NA|16|TRBJ1-1|NA|TRBV5-1
CASSLAGWEGGTEAFF
TGCGCCAGCAGCTTGGCCGGGTGGGAAGGGGGCACTGAAGCTTTCTTT
>NA|12|TRBJ2-7|NA|TRBV6-2/TRBV6-3
CASSPRSYEQYF
TGTGCCAGCAGCCCCCGAAGCTACGAGCAGTACTTC
>TRBD1|14|TRBJ1-2|once|TRBV10-3
CAISETDRDYGYTF
TGTGCCATCAGTGAGACAGACAGGGACTATGGCTACACCTTC
>NA|17|TRBJ2-7|NA|TRBV5-1
CASSVPSTGLIAYEQYF
TGCGCCAGCAGTGTACCCTCCACTGGGCTCATCGCCTACGAGCAGTACTTC
>NA|13|TRBJ1-5|NA|TRBV7-6
CASSLNSGEPQHF
TGTGCCAGCAGCCTAAATTCGGGGGAGCCCCAGCATTTT
>NA|12|TRBJ2-3|NA|TRBV9
CASSVANSPPYF
TGTGCCAGCAGCGTAGCCAACAGCCCCCCGTATTTT
>NA|14|TRBJ1-2|NA|TRBV7-9
CASSYWDTNYGYTF
TGTGCCAGCAGCTATTGGGACACGAACTATGGCTACACCTTC
>TRBD1|15|TRBJ2-7|once|TRBV4-3
CASSQDMDRAYEQYF
TGCGCCAGCAGCCAAGATATGGACAGGGCGTACGAGCAGTACTTC
>NA|16|TRBJ2-2|NA|TRBV7-8
CASSFPRVGRTGELFF
TGTGCCAGCAGCTTCCCCCGGGTAGGGCGAACCGGGGAGCTGTTTTTT
>TRBD1|16|TRBJ2-6|once|TRBV5-1
CASSLRTGSGANVLTF
TGCGCCAGCAGCTTGAGGACAGGGTCCGGGGCCAACGTCCTGACTTTC
>TRBD1|14|TRBJ1-4|NA|TRBV6-2/TRBV6-3
CASSDRGRREKLFF
TGTGCCAGCAGCGACAGGGGGCGTCGGGAAAAACTGTTTTTT
>NA|13|TRBJ1-1|few|TRBV10-3
CAMNRDLNTEAFF
TGTGCCATGAACAGGGACTTGAACACTGAAGCTTTCTTT
>TRBD2|16|TRBJ2-7|NA|TRBV2
CASRQLAAISSYEQYF
TGTGCCAGCAGACAACTAGCGGCTATAAGCTCCTACGAGCAGTACTTC
>NA|15|TRBJ1-6|NA|TRBV3-1/TRBV3-2
CASSRYDRPNSPLHF
TGTGCCAGCAGCCGTTATGACAGACCTAATTCACCCCTCCACTTT
>TRBD2|16|TRBJ2-1|NA|TRBV7-6
CASSLGGLAAYNEQFF
TGTGCCAGCAGCTTAGGTGGCCTAGCGGCCTACAATGAGCAGTTCTTC
>NA|13|TRBJ1-1|NA|TRBV27
CASSLRGNTEAFF
TGTGCCAGCAGTTTAAGGGGAAACACTGAAGCTTTCTTT
>NA|14|TRBJ1-6|NA|TRBV27
CASSLVGENSPLHF
TGTGCCAGCAGTTTAGTAGGGGAGAATTCACCCCTCCACTTT
>NA|16|TRBJ2-2|NA|TRBV6-5
CASSSQGNLGTGELFF
TGTGCCAGCAGTTCTCAGGGAAATCTTGGGACCGGGGAGCTGTTTTTT
>NA|17|TRBJ1-2|NA|TRBV6-1
CASSELGFSGSGYGYTF
TGTGCCAGCAGTGAACTGGGCTTTTCGGGCTCCGGGTATGGCTACACCTTC
>NA|13|TRBJ2-1|once|TRBV9
CASSLGGRGEQFF
TGTGCCAGCAGCCTAGGAGGGCGCGGTGAGCAGTTCTTC
>TRBD1|15|TRBJ1-4|NA|TRBV9
CASSEPGQGYEKLFF
TGTGCCAGCAGCGAGCCGGGACAGGGCTATGAAAAACTGTTTTTT
>TRBD1|14|TRBJ1-5|NA|TRBV11-2
CASSSTGGDQPQHF
TGTGCCAGCAGCTCGACAGGGGGGGATCAGCCCCAGCATTTT
>TRBD2|15|TRBJ2-5|NA|TRBV2
CASRHLAGAQETQYF
TGTGCCAGCAGGCACTTAGCGGGGGCTCAAGAGACCCAGTACTTC
>NA|16|TRBJ2-2|NA|TRBV2
CASSETIASNTGELFF
TGTGCCAGCAGTGAAACCATTGCCTCGAACACCGGGGAGCTGTTTTTT
>NA|13|TRBJ1-5|NA|TRBV27
CASSSDSNQPQHF
TGTGCCAGCAGTTCAGATAGCAATCAGCCCCAGCATTTT
>TRBD1|15|TRBJ1-1|NA|TRBV10-2
CASSPGQGRDTEAFF
TGCGCCAGCAGTCCTGGACAGGGGCGGGACACTGAAGCTTTCTTT
>NA|14|TRBJ1-4|NA|TRBV4-2
CASSQDYRNEKLFF
TGTGCCAGCAGCCAAGATTACAGAAATGAAAAACTGTTTTTT
>NA|18|TRBJ1-4|NA|TRBV5-8
CASIASGTRAVFNEKLFF
TGTGCCAGCATCGCGTCCGGGACACGGGCGGTGTTCAACGAAAAACTGTTTTTT
>NA|16|TRBJ2-1|NA|TRBV7-8
CASSSPRPTPGNEQFF
TGTGCCAGCAGCTCACCCCGACCCACGCCCGGCAATGAGCAGTTCTTC
>TRBD1|14|TRBJ1-1|NA|TRBV2
CASSVTGTGSPAFF
TGTGCCAGCAGCGTCACGGGGACAGGGTCCCCAGCTTTCTTT
>NA|13|TRBJ1-2|NA|TRBV7-9
CASSLVNNYGYTF
TGTGCCAGCAGCTTGGTGAATAACTATGGCTACACCTTC
>NA|14|TRBJ2-7|NA|TRBV5-6
CVSSLEGSSYEQYF
TGTGTCAGCAGCTTGGAAGGGAGCTCCTACGAGCAGTACTTC
>NA|13|TRBJ1-2|NA|TRBV28
CASSFKGELGYTF
TGTGCCAGCAGTTTTAAGGGGGAATTGGGCTACACCTTC
>TRBD1|15|TRBJ1-2|NA|TRBV5-8
CASSRDHRGDYGYTF
TGTGCCAGCAGCAGGGACCACAGGGGTGACTATGGCTACACCTTC
>TRBD2|14|TRBJ2-5|NA|TRBV7-9
CASSLIDGGETQYF
TGTGCCAGCAGCTTAATAGACGGGGGGGAGACCCAGTACTTC
>NA|14|TRBJ2-7|NA|TRBV5-1
CASSWASASYEQYF
TGCGCCAGCAGCTGGGCTAGCGCCAGCTACGAGCAGTACTTC
>TRBD1|15|TRBJ1-2|NA|TRBV4-2
CASSQETGDNYGYTF
TGTGCCAGCAGCCAAGAAACAGGGGATAACTATGGCTACACCTTC
>NA|13|TRBJ2-3|NA|TRBV11-2
CASSLAGSDTQYF
TGTGCCAGCAGCTTAGCAGGCTCAGATACGCAGTATTTT